The next 17 T cell receptor beta chains were all read from a single sample in a study of T cell repertoires in cytomegalovirus infection. Each CDR3 protein gets one entry after TCRdb re-called the reads with MiXCR. The table records about 160,000 distinct CDR3 sequences, approximately 17% of them present only once. Sequencing used CD8+ T cells from PBMCs. The receptor source for this set is a human donor in good health (CMV status not recorded). Some clones in this sample may be carry-over from other donors' samples.

This clonotype has a single count. The CDR3 spells CASSPRLAGGLVTQYF. The CDR3 bases are TGTGCCAGCAGCCCCAGACTAGCGGGAGGATTGGTGACCCAGTACTTC. The chain combines TRBV7-6 with TRBJ2-5; 13 nucleotides match TRBD2. CDR1 SGHVS and CDR2 FNYEAQ come from the germline V gene. The V and J ends lost 5 bases and 7 bases, in that order; junction bases with no gene match: 10. CDR3 size: 16 residues. Filled out from reference TRBV7-6 and TRBJ2-5, the complete variable domain reads GAGVSQSPRYKVTKRGQDVALRCDPISGHVSLYWYRQALGQGPEFLTYFNYEAQQDKSGLPNDRFSAERPEGSISTLTIQRTEQRDSAMYRCASSPRLAGGLVTQYFGPGTRLLVL.

This clonotype was counted at least ten times. J is TRBJ1-1 and V is TRBV7-2; 8 bases line up with TRBD1. Germline values: CDR1 SGHTA, CDR2 FQGNSA. The CDR3 is 12 amino acids. Trimming at V came to 8 bases and at J to 6 bases, leaving 5 bases not matched to a gene. The CDR3 DNA follows: TGTGCCAGCGGAACGACAGGGGCTGAAGCTTTCTTT. Translated: CASGTTGAEAFF.

This clonotype was counted between two and nine times. V and J are TRBV7-9 and TRBJ2-1, with D possibly TRBD2 on 6 matching bases. The CDR3 has 16 amino acids. The germline V gene encodes CDR1 SEHNR and CDR2 FQNEAQ (reference sequence). V shed 6 bases and J shed 5 bases, with 20 bases lying between them. The CDR3 region is CASSTIRDSLHNEQFF. In nucleotides, the CDR3 is TGTGCCAGCAGTACGATCCGGGACTCCCTACACAATGAGCAGTTCTTC.

This clonotype was counted between two and nine times. This chain joins TRBV12-3 or TRBV12-4 and TRBJ1-1; D remains ambiguous. CDR3 length: 13 amino acids. V was shortened by 7 bases and J by 4 bases, with 13 bases between the two germline ends. The CDR3 DNA follows: TGTGCCAGCACCCTATCTTCGGGCACTGAAGCTTTCTTT. Amino acid sequence: CASTLSSGTEAFF.

This clonotype was observed a handful of times. This chain joins TRBV7-6 and TRBJ2-5; possibly TRBD2 for D (5 bases). With 2 bases removed from V and 0 bases from J, the gap between germline ends came to 7 bases. Per the germline V gene, CDR1 is SGHVS and CDR2 is FNYEAQ. The CDR3 loop spans 14 amino acids. The CDR3 region is CASSLLAYQETQYF. The DNA of the CDR3 is TGTGCCAGCAGCTTATTAGCGTACCAAGAGACCCAGTACTTC.

This clonotype was seen a few times. This chain connects TRBV7-9 to TRBJ1-2, with no clear D. The CDR3 loop spans 13 amino acids. V shed 2 bases and J shed 3 bases, with 7 bases lying between them. The V gene's germline CDR1 is SEHNR and CDR2 FQNEAQ (reference sequence). CDR3 in amino acids: CASSLRQDYGYTF. The DNA of the CDR3 is TGTGCCAGCAGCTTACGGCAGGACTATGGCTACACCTTC.

This clonotype appeared a few times. DNA of the CDR3: TGTGCCAGCAGCTTAGAGCGTCACATTCAGTTCTTC. Translation: CASSLERHIQFF. The chain has TRBV7-9 and TRBJ2-1, with D hard to call. This CDR3 is built from 12 residues. V dropped 1 base and J dropped 13 bases, with 11 bases sitting between them. The germline V gene encodes CDR1 SEHNR and CDR2 FQNEAQ (reference sequence).

The chain couples TRBV7-9 to TRBJ2-7; 7 bases match TRBD1. From germline, CDR1 is SEHNR and CDR2 FQNEAQ (reference sequence). The CDR3 is made up of 15 amino acids. J was trimmed by 3 bases and V by 8 bases; bases with no gene match: 13. CDR3 region: CASEKVTGADYEQYF. The CDR3 DNA reads TGTGCCAGCGAGAAGGTAACAGGGGCTGACTACGAGCAGTACTTC. The whole variable domain, filled in from reference TRBV7-9 and TRBJ2-7, reads DTGVSQNPRHKITKRGQNVTFRCDPISEHNRLYWYRQTLGQGPEFLTYFQNEAQLEKSRLLSDRFSAERPKGSFSTLEIQRTEQGDSAMYLCASEKVTGADYEQYFGPGTRLTVT.

The sample holds a few counts of this clonotype. V usage is TRBV7-9 and J usage is TRBJ2-7; 14 bases map to TRBD2. The length of the CDR3 is 16 residues. Losses at the gene ends were 4 bases for V and 2 bases for J; bases not matched to a gene: 4. Looked up from germline, CDR1 is SEHNR and CDR2 is FQNEAQ (reference sequence). Here the CDR3 DNA reads TGTGCCAGCAGCTCGGGACTAGCGGGGGAACCCTACGAGCAGTACTTC. It specifies CASSSGLAGEPYEQYF.

Note on this clonotype: A read error is possible here, since a much larger clone lies one base away. The rearrangement uses TRBV5-6 and TRBJ2-2, with D perhaps TRBD2 (6 bases). The CDR3 covers 13 residues. The germline V gene has CDR1 SGHDT and CDR2 YYEEEE. CDR3 DNA: TGTGCCAGCAGCCTAGGGACCGGCGGGGAGCTGGTTTTT. Its protein is CASSLGTGGELVF.

This sequence joins TRBV28 and TRBJ2-7; TRBD1 matches 9 bases. From germline, CDR1 is MDHEN and CDR2 SYDVKM. The trim removed 4 bases at V and 2 bases at J, leaving 9 bases unmatched. The CDR3 runs to 16 residues. As DNA, the CDR3 is TGTGCCAGCAGTTCAACACAGGGGGCAACACCCTACGAGCAGTACTTC. Its protein is CASSSTQGATPYEQYF.

The rearrangement joins TRBV5-6 to TRBJ2-5; D may be TRBD1 (6 bases). The CDR3 contains 15 residues. The germline CDR1 and CDR2 sequences are SGHDT and YYEEEE. V lost 0 bases to trimming and J lost 2 bases, with 11 bases between them. CDR3 bases: TGTGCCAGCAGCTTGGAGACAGGATGGCAAGAGACCCAGTACTTC. Its protein product is CASSLETGWQETQYF.

The CDR3 spells CASSLASGELFF. CDR3 nucleotides: TGTGCCAGCAGCTTAGCTTCCGGGGAGCTGTTTTTT. The V call is TRBV7-2, the J call TRBJ2-2; D gene uncertain. The CDR3 has 12 amino acids. V shed 0 bases and J shed 6 bases, with 2 bases lying between them. CDR1 is SGHTA and CDR2 is FQGNSA in the germline V gene.

This rearrangement joins TRBV7-8 to TRBJ2-1, with 8 bases identical to TRBD2. CDR1 is SGHVS and CDR2 is FQNEAQ in the germline V gene. V gave up 1 base and J gave up 4 bases; unmatched junction bases: 3. CDR3 size: 15 residues. In DNA form, the CDR3 reads TGTGCCAGCAGCTTAGACGGGAGGGAGTACAATGAGCAGTTCTTC. Its translation is CASSLDGREYNEQFF.

This clonotype was recorded a few times. V gene TRBV5-6 combines with J gene TRBJ1-2, with D perhaps TRBD1 (5 bases). Germline V CDR1 and CDR2: SGHDT, YYEEEE. The germline V and J ends were trimmed by 3 bases and 1 base, with 16 bases remaining between them. The CDR3 sequence is 16 residues long. CDR3 sequence: CASSSTGTPYNYGYTF. DNA for the CDR3: TGTGCCAGCAGCTCGACCGGGACGCCTTATAACTATGGCTACACCTTC.

This clonotype appeared a few times. The CDR3 nucleotides read TGCGCCAGCAGCCAAGTTGGACTAGCGGGGTATGAGCAGTTCTTC. Its protein is CASSQVGLAGYEQFF. The chain carries TRBV4-1 and TRBJ2-1; 12 nucleotides align to TRBD2. The CDR3 has 15 amino acids. V shed 1 base, J shed 8 bases, and the junction held 3 bases outside the gene matches. CDR1 is MGHRA and CDR2 is YSYEKL in the germline V gene.

This clonotype has a handful of counts. V gene TRBV6-5 combines with J gene TRBJ1-3; 9 bases agree with TRBD1. Germline-derived CDR1 and CDR2 are MNHEY and SVGAGI. The CDR3 extends over 15 amino acids. V was clipped by 6 bases and J by 4 bases; unmatched bases: 7. DNA of the CDR3: TGTGCCAGCAGACCACACGGGACAGGGGGAAACACCATATATTTT. Amino acid sequence: CASRPHGTGGNTIYF.